The clone carrying this T cell receptor beta chain appeared a few times. The target antigen is unknown. The record originates from a study of beta chain features in type 1 diabetes. Each of the sorted populations had a purity greater than 95%. Study findings and constraints: A moderate, significant TCRB CDR3 shortening appeared in type 1 diabetes across four CD4+ subsets. Lower insertion and higher deletion counts appeared at VDJ junctions in type 1 diabetes patients. Resolution of whether HLA type affects TCRB rearrangement was not achieved here.

This CDR3 has 16 residues. The germline V gene encodes CDR1 SGHRS and CDR2 YFSETQ. The V gene end was trimmed by 4 bases and the J gene end by 0 bases; junction bases not matched to a gene: 7. The entirety of the isolated RNA underwent reverse transcription, so expressed TCRB transcripts were sequenced. There were about 3.5 million reads on average in the naive, central memory and regulatory T cell samples. Sequenced by immunoSEQ multiplex PCR; TCRdb stores in-frame clones only, minus some. The sample has under 850,000 clones, over 10% seen once. The sequenced sample consisted of naive CD4+ T cells from blood. The chain uses TRBV5-1 and TRBJ2-3; 8 bases align to TRBD1. This receptor was taken from a man aged 18 to 30 with type 1 diabetes. The CDR3 nucleotides are TGCGCCAGCAGCGCTGGACAGGGCCCTAGCACAGATACGCAGTATTTT. Protein: CASSAGQGPSTDTQYF.